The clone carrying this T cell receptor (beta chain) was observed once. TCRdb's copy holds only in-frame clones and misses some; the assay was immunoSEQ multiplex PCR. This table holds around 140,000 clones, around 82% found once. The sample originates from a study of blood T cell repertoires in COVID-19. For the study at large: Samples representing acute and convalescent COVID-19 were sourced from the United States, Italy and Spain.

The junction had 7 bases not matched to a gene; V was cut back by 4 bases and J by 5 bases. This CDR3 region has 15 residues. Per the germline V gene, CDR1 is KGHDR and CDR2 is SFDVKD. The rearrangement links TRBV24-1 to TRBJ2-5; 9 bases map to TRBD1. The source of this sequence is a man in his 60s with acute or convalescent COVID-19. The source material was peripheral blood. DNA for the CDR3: TGTGCCACCAGTGACTCACAGGGGGCGCGGGAGACCCAGTACTTC. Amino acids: CATSDSQGARETQYF.